This T cell receptor (beta chain) was sequenced in a study of blood T cell repertoires in COVID-19. Only in-frame clones appear in the TCRdb table, and some are missing; sequencing was by immunoSEQ multiplex PCR. The sample carries some 56,000 clones, more than 60% recorded once. Trimming took off 5 bases at V and 3 bases at J, with 14 bases between the two ends. CDR1 LNHDA and CDR2 SQIVND come from the germline V gene (reference sequence). This CDR3 spans 14 amino acids. Sample: peripheral blood. The chain recombines TRBV19 with TRBJ2-7; D is unresolved. The receptor comes from a woman between 50 and 59 years old with active or convalescent COVID-19. The DNA for the CDR3 is TGTGCCAGTAGTCTCGCCAGTTATGGCTACGAGCAGTACTTC. This gives the protein CASSLASYGYEQYF. The variable domain in full, with the rest retrieved from reference TRBV19 and TRBJ2-7, is DGGITQSPKYLFRKEGQNVTLSCEQNLNHDAMYWYRQDPGQGLRLIYYSQIVNDFQKGDIAEGYSVSREKKESFPLTVTSAQKNPTAFYLCASSLASYGYEQYFGPGTRLTVT.